Presented here are 3 T cell receptor beta chains from one specimen sequenced in a study of T cells in Graves' hyperthyroidism and ophthalmopathy. TCR beta CDR3 region amplification was performed from RNA transcripts. First-round RT-PCR with HTBI primers amplified the TCR CDR3 region. TCRdb re-derived calls from the multiplex PCR reads in MiXCR, one entry per CDR3 protein. Among roughly 400,000 distinct CDR3 sequences listed, 15% to 18% were seen once. The sample was blood. The receptors derive from a young woman with Graves' hyperthyroidism that later progressed to Graves' ophthalmopathy.

This clonotype was counted at least ten times. The rearrangement joins TRBV4-2 to TRBJ2-3; maybe TRBD2 (5 bases). In germline, CDR1 is LGHNA, CDR2 YNFKEQ. The germline V and J ends were trimmed by 3 bases and 4 bases, with 11 bases remaining between them. The CDR3 consists of 14 residues. This chain's CDR3 is CASSQAMEADTQYF. The CDR3 region has the DNA TGTGCCAGCAGCCAGGCCATGGAGGCAGATACGCAGTATTTT.

The chain's CDR3 is CASKTGEPSYNSPLHF. The CDR3 DNA reads as TGTGCCAGCAAAACAGGAGAACCAAGCTATAATTCACCCCTCCACTTT. The V call is TRBV2, the J call TRBJ1-6; D might be TRBD1 (5 bases). The germline CDR1 and CDR2 sequences are SNHLY and FYNNEI. Trimming pared 7 bases from V and 3 bases from J, leaving 16 bases between. This CDR3 is 16 amino acids long.

This clonotype was recorded many times. The rearrangement links TRBV9 to TRBJ2-1; 9 bases are shared with TRBD2. CDR3 length: 18 amino acids. The J segment lost 5 bases and the V segment lost 1 base, leaving 13 bases of the junction unmatched. Germline V gene sequence: CDR1 SGDLS, CDR2 YYNGEE. The CDR3 region is CASSVTLAGRSGNNEQFF. As DNA, the CDR3 is TGTGCCAGCAGCGTAACCCTAGCGGGACGGTCGGGAAACAATGAGCAGTTCTTC.